The 21 T cell receptor beta chains reported below all come from one sample, sequenced in a study of blood T cell repertoires in COVID-19. Method: immunoSEQ multiplex PCR; TCRdb's copy keeps in-frame clones and lacks some. This sample has about 150,000 clones, with roughly nine tenths found just once. Specimen: peripheral blood. These receptors came from a woman in her sixties or seventies with acute or convalescent COVID-19.

The genes are TRBV4-3 and TRBJ2-2; 7 nucleotides agree with TRBD2. Germline CDR1 and CDR2: LGHNA and YSLEER. The CDR3 is 15 amino acids. V gave up 0 bases and J gave up 9 bases; unmatched junction bases: 7. The CDR3 coding sequence is TGCGCCAGCAGCCAAGATGAGGGGAGGGGCCGGGAGCTGTTTTTT. Translating gives CASSQDEGRGRELFF.

The V gene is TRBV28, the J gene TRBJ1-2; D uncertain. This CDR3 spans 20 amino acids. Germline-derived CDR1 and CDR2 are MDHEN and SYDVKM. V lost 2 bases and J 2 bases, leaving 27 bases between the germline ends. As DNA, the CDR3 is TGTGCCAGCAGTTTAGGAGCTCTAAGCCCAGGAGGGAATGCAAACTATGGCTACACCTTC. Protein sequence: CASSLGALSPGGNANYGYTF.

In the case of this clone: Since a much larger clone is just one base distant, this may be a read error. CDR3: CASRGQGNTEAFF. The CDR3 bases are TGTGCCAGCAGAGGACAGGGGAACACTGAAGCTTTCTTT. This chain links TRBV7-2 with TRBJ1-1; 8 nucleotides align to TRBD1. The CDR3 spans 13 residues. Unmatched junction bases numbered 1, after V lost 6 bases and J lost 1 base. The germline CDR1 and CDR2 sequences are SGHTA and FQGNSA.

V gene TRBV2 combines with J gene TRBJ2-7; tentatively, D is TRBD2 (5 bases). From germline, CDR1 is SNHLY and CDR2 FYNNEI. The CDR3 consists of 15 residues. V was trimmed by 9 bases and J by 2 bases, leaving 20 bases between them. The chain's CDR3 is CASHQDLPSAYEQYV. Written as DNA, the CDR3 is TGTGCCAGTCATCAGGACTTACCCAGCGCCTACGAGCAGTACGTC.

The chain combines TRBV4-1 with TRBJ2-3; 10 positions agree with TRBD1. The CDR3 is made up of 17 amino acids. Trimming cost V 0 bases and J 1 base; bases outside gene matches: 4. Looked up from germline, CDR1 is MGHRA and CDR2 is YSYEKL. Here the CDR3 reads CASSQDAGTGGTDTQYF. The CDR3 DNA sequence: TGCGCCAGCAGCCAAGATGCCGGGACAGGGGGCACAGATACGCAGTATTTT.

The chain links TRBV13 to TRBJ2-1; no definite D call. Germline values: CDR1 PRHDT, CDR2 FYEKMQ (reference sequence). V lost 0 bases and J 11 bases, leaving 5 bases between the germline ends. The CDR3 has 11 amino acids. In nucleotides, the CDR3 is TGTGCCAGCAGCTTAGGGCGAAAGCAGTTCTTC. Protein: CASSLGRKQFF.

The chain joins TRBV5-4 to TRBJ1-1, with D possibly matching TRBD1 (5 bases). The V gene lost 7 bases and the J gene lost 2 bases, with 18 bases spanning the gap. The CDR3 is made up of 15 amino acids. Germline V gene data show CDR1 as SGHNT and CDR2 as YYREEE (reference sequence). CDR3 in DNA: TGTGCCAGCTCAGGGTTTACAGGTCTTAACACTGAAGCTTTCTTT. Translated, it gives CASSGFTGLNTEAFF.

The gene calls are TRBV6-5 and TRBJ2-1; 9 nucleotides line up with TRBD1. Per the germline V gene, CDR1 is MNHEY and CDR2 is SVGAGI. The V and J ends lost 4 bases and 7 bases, in that order; junction bases with no gene match: 8. This CDR3 contains 15 residues. Here the CDR3 DNA reads TGTGCCAGCAGTTCCCCGGGGACAGGGAAAAATGAGCAGTTCTTC. This translates into CASSSPGTGKNEQFF.

This clone is a singleton in its sample. The genes are TRBV7-9 and TRBJ2-7, with TRBD1 identical over 9 bases. The trim removed 5 bases at V and 6 bases at J, leaving 23 bases unmatched. The CDR3 consists of 19 residues. Germline-derived CDR1 and CDR2 are SEHNR and FQNEAQ (reference sequence). CDR3 region: CASSSRDRVRSLTEGEQYF. The CDR3 nucleotides are TGTGCCAGCAGCAGCCGGGACAGGGTACGCTCACTGACGGAAGGCGAGCAGTACTTC.

This rearrangement joins TRBV2 to TRBJ1-5, with 10 bases that match TRBD1. In germline, CDR1 is SNHLY, CDR2 FYNNEI. Trimming cost V 11 bases and J 3 bases; bases outside gene matches: 7. The CDR3 runs to 14 residues. The CDR3 reads CAVGGQGFNQPQHF. The CDR3, as DNA: TGTGCCGTCGGGGGACAGGGGTTCAATCAGCCCCAGCATTTT.

This rearrangement joins TRBV3-1 (or the pseudogene TRBV3-2) to TRBJ2-7; perhaps TRBD1 as D (5 bases). This CDR3 has 16 amino acids. Trimming removed 1 base from V and 2 bases from J, with 15 bases in between. Germline lookup yields CDR1 LGHDT and CDR2 YNNKEL (reference sequence). The CDR3 spells CASSQGQGVRPYEQYF. The CDR3, as DNA: TGTGCCAGCAGCCAAGGGCAGGGTGTCAGACCCTACGAGCAGTACTTC.

The chain has TRBV18 and TRBJ1-1, with TRBD1 matching 9 bases. Germline CDR1 is KGHSH and CDR2 is LQKENI. J gave up 1 base and V 9 bases, and 6 bases lay outside the gene matches. The CDR3 runs 14 residues. CDR3 DNA sequence: TGTGCCAGTTCAGCGGACAGGGGGAACACTGAAGCTTTCTTT. Translation gives CASSADRGNTEAFF. Complete variable domain (other parts from reference TRBV18 and TRBJ1-1): NAGVMQNPRHLVRRRGQEARLRCSPMKGHSHVYWYRQLPEEGLKFMVYLQKENIIDESGMPKERFSAEFPKEGPSILRIQQVVRGDSAAYFCASSADRGNTEAFFGQGTRLTVV.

The V call is TRBV5-1, the J call TRBJ2-5, with 8 bases fitting TRBD1. Germline V gene sequence: CDR1 SGHRS, CDR2 YFSETQ. There are 13 residues in the CDR3. V lost 4 bases, J lost 7 bases, and 6 bases stayed unmatched. This CDR3 reads CASSPDRDGTQYF. Here the CDR3 DNA reads TGCGCCAGCAGCCCGGACAGGGACGGGACCCAGTACTTC.

The rearrangement joins TRBV3-1 (or the pseudogene TRBV3-2) to TRBJ2-2; 11 nucleotides agree with TRBD2. The CDR3 is 15 amino acids. V was pared by 8 bases and J by 4 bases, with 6 bases of the junction left unmatched. The germline V gene encodes CDR1 LGHDT and CDR2 YNNKEL (reference sequence). For the CDR3, the DNA is TGTGCCAGCTTTAGCGGGGGGGCAGGCACCGGGGAGCTGTTTTTT. Translating gives CASFSGGAGTGELFF.

V and J are TRBV14 and TRBJ2-1; 7 nucleotides align to TRBD1. Trimming cost V 4 bases and J 7 bases; bases outside gene matches: 10. The germline V gene encodes CDR1 SGHDN and CDR2 FVKESK. This CDR3 has 15 residues. The CDR3 spells CASSLLQDRRNEQFF. The CDR3 DNA reads TGTGCCAGCAGCCTACTACAGGACAGGAGAAATGAGCAGTTCTTC.

The chain combines TRBV6-4 with TRBJ2-7; D might be TRBD1 (6 bases). This CDR3 is built from 16 residues. V lost 0 bases and J lost 3, with 15 bases in between. From germline, CDR1 is MRHNA and CDR2 SNTAGT. The CDR3 sequence is CASSDSGGCTHYEQYV. CDR3 DNA sequence: TGTGCCAGCAGTGACTCTGGGGGCTGCACCCACTACGAGCAGTACGTC.

CDR3 amino acids: CASSPLLSSYNEQFF. As DNA, the CDR3 is TGCGCCAGCAGCCCTCTCCTGAGCTCCTACAATGAGCAGTTCTTC. The V and J genes are TRBV5-1 and TRBJ2-1, with D unresolved. Trimming pared 4 bases from V and 0 bases from J, leaving 11 bases between. CDR3 size: 15 residues. The germline V gene has CDR1 SGHRS and CDR2 YFSETQ.

The rearrangement joins TRBV12-3 or TRBV12-4 to TRBJ1-1; possibly TRBD1 for D (6 bases). This CDR3 is built from 11 residues. The V end was cut by 5 bases, the J end by 11 bases, with 12 bases between. The CDR3 sequence is CASSQGTWAFF. The CDR3 region has the DNA TGTGCCAGCAGTCAGGGGACGTGGGCTTTCTTT.

The chain carries TRBV15 and TRBJ1-2, with TRBD1 matching 7 bases. CDR3 size: 13 residues. V shed 7 bases, J shed 3 bases, and the junction held 5 bases outside the gene matches. In germline, CDR1 is LNHNV, CDR2 YYDKDF (reference sequence). CDR3 nucleotides: TGTGCCACCACCCCCGGGACAGACTATGGCTACACCTTC. The encoded protein is CATTPGTDYGYTF.

The chain links TRBV30 to TRBJ1-1; D is unclear. The CDR3 has 12 amino acids. Germline V CDR1 and CDR2: GTSNPN, SVGIG (reference sequence). V lost 7 bases and J lost 5, with 14 bases in between. CDR3 sequence (DNA): TGTGCCTTCCTTACGGGTTTTACTGAAGCTTTCTTT. Its protein is CAFLTGFTEAFF.

The V gene is TRBV28, the J gene TRBJ1-5; D gene uncertain. The germline V gene has CDR1 MDHEN and CDR2 SYDVKM. The CDR3 is 12 residues long. The V end was cut by 8 bases, the J end by 1 base, with 6 bases between. Here the CDR3 reads CASLSSNQPQHF. The CDR3 nucleotides read TGTGCCAGCCTATCGAGCAATCAGCCCCAGCATTTT.